The clone carrying this TCR beta chain was seen only a few times. The sample comes from a study of beta chain features in type 1 diabetes. V was clipped by 0 bases and J by 8 bases, with 24 bases between them. CDR3 length equals 17 residues. Per the germline V gene, CDR1 is GTSNPN and CDR2 is SVGIG (reference sequence). Of the isolated RNA, all was reverse transcribed, and so the sequenced material was expressed TCRB transcripts. The assay was immunoSEQ multiplex PCR, and TCRdb's table has in-frame clones only and misses some. The table records approximately 250,000 clones, about 10% of them present only once.

Sequenced input: naive CD4+ T cells from blood. The genes are TRBV30 and TRBJ2-3; TRBD2 is a possible D gene (6 bases). This TCR came from a woman under 30 in good health. The CDR3 nucleotides read TGTGCCTGGAGTGTACTAGGGACTGCGTCTCGGGGTGGTACGCAGTATTTT. Protein product: CAWSVLGTASRGGTQYF.